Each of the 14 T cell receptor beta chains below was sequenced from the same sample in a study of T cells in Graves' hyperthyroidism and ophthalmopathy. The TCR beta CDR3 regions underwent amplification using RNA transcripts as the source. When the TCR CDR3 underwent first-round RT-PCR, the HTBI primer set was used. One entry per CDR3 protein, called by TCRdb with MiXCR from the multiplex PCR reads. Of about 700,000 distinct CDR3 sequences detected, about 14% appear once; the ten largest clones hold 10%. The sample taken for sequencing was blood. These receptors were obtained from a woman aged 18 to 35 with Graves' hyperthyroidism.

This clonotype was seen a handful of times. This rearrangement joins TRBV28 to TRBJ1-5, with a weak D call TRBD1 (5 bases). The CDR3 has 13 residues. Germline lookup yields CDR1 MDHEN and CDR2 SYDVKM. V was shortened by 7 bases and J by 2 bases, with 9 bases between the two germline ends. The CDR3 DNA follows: TGTGCCAGCATGGGGGAGGGCAATCAGCCCCAGCATTTT. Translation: CASMGEGNQPQHF. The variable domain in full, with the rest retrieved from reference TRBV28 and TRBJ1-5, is DVKVTQSSRYLVKRTGEKVFLECVQDMDHENMFWYRQDPGLGLRLIYFSYDVKMKEKGDIPEGYSVSREKKERFSLILESASTNQTSMYLCASMGEGNQPQHFGDGTRLSIL.

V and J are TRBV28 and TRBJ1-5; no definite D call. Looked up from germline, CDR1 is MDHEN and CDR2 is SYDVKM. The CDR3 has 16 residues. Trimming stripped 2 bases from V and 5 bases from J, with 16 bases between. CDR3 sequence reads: CASSLVGFGSDQPQHF. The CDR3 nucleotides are TGTGCCAGCAGTTTAGTAGGCTTTGGGTCCGATCAGCCCCAGCATTTT.

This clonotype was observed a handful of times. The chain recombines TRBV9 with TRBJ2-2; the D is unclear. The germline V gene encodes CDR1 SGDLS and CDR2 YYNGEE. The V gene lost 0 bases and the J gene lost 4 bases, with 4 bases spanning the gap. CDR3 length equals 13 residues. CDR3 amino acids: CASSVVLTGELFF. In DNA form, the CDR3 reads TGTGCCAGCAGCGTAGTACTCACCGGGGAGCTGTTTTTT.

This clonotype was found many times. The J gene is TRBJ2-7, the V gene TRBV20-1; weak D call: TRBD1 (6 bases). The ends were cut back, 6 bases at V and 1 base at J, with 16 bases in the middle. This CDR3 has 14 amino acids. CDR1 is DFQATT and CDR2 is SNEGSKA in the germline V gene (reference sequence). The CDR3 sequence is CSAHRDTASYEQYF. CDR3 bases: TGCAGTGCGCACCGGGACACGGCTTCCTACGAGCAGTACTTC.

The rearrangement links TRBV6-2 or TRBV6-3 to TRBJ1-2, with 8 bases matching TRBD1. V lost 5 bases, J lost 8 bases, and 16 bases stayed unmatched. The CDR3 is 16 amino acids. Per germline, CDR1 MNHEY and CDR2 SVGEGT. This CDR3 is CASSTSSGTGWRGYTF. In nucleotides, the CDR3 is TGTGCCAGCAGTACATCATCCGGGACAGGCTGGAGGGGCTACACCTTC.

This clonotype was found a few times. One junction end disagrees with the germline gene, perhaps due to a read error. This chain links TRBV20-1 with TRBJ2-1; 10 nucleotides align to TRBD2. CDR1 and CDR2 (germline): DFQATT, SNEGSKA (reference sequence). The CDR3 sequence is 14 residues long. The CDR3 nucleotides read TGCAGTGCTAGACTAGCGGGAGCTTTGAGTGAGCAGTCCTTC. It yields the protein CSARLAGALSEQSF.

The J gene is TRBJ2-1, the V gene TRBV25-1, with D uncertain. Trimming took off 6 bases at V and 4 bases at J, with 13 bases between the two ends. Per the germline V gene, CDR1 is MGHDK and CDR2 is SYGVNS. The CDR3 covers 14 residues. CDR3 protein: CASRSVGSYNEQFF. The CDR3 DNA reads TGTGCCAGCAGGTCGGTGGGGTCGTACAATGAGCAGTTCTTC. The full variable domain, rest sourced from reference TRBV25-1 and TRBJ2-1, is EADIYQTPRYLVIGTGKKITLECSQTMGHDKMYWYQQDPGMELHLIHYSYGVNSTEKGDLSSESTVSRIRTEHFPLTLESARPSHTSQYLCASRSVGSYNEQFFGPGTRLTVL.

This CDR3 is CASSENLSGIGKLFF. The CDR3 DNA follows: TGTGCCAGCAGTGAAAATTTGTCGGGAATAGGAAAACTGTTTTTT. The chain couples TRBV2 to TRBJ1-4; D gene ambiguous. V was shortened by 2 bases and J by 10 bases, with 17 bases between the two germline ends. This CDR3 region has 15 residues. Germline lookup yields CDR1 SNHLY and CDR2 FYNNEI.

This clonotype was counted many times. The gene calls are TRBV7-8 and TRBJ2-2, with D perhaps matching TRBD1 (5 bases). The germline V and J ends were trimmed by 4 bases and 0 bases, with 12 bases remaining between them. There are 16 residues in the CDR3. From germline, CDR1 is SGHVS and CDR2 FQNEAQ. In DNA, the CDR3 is TGTGCCAGCAGCTCACCAGGGTACGCGAACACCGGGGAGCTGTTTTTT. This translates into CASSSPGYANTGELFF. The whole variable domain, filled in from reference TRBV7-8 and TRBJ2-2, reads GAGVSQSPRYKVAKRGQDVALRCDPISGHVSLFWYQQALGQGPEFLTYFQNEAQLDKSGLPSDRFFAERPEGSVSTLKIQRTQQEDSAVYLCASSSPGYANTGELFFGEGSRLTVL.

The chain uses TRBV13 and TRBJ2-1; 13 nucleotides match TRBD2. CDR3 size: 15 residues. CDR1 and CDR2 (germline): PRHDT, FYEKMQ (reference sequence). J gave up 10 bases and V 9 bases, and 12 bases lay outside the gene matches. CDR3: CASSSGTSGADEQFF. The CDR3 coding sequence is TGTGCCAGTAGTTCTGGGACTAGCGGGGCAGACGAGCAGTTCTTC.

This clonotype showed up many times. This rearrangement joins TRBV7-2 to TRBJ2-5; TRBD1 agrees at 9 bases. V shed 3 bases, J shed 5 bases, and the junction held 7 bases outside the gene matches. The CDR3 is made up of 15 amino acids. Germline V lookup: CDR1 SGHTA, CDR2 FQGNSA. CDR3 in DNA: TGTGCCAGCAGCTTTGGGACAGGGCTTTCGGAGACCCAGTACTTC. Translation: CASSFGTGLSETQYF. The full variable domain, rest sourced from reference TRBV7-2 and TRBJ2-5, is GAGVSQSPSNKVTEKGKDVELRCDPISGHTALYWYRQSLGQGLEFLIYFQGNSAPDKSGLPSDRFSAERTGGSVSTLTIQRTQQEDSAVYLCASSFGTGLSETQYFGPGTRLLVL.

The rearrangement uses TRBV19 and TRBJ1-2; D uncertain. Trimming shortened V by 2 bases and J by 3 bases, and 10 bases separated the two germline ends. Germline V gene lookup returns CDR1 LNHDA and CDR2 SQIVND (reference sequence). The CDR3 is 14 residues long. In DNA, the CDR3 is TGTGCCAGTAGTATACGGGCCGGCCACTATGGCTACACCTTC. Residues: CASSIRAGHYGYTF.

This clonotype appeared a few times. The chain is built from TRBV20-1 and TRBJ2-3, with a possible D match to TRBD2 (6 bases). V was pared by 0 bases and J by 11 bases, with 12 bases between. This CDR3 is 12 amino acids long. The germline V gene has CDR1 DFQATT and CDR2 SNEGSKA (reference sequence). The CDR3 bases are TGCAGTGCTAGAGAGGGAGGCCACAAGCAGTATTTT. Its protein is CSAREGGHKQYF.

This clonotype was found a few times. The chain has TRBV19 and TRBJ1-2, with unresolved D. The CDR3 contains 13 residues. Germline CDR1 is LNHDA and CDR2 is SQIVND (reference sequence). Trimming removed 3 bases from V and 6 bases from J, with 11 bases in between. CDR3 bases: TGTGCCAGTAGTATCCGCCGAGGGCATGGCTACACCTTC. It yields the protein CASSIRRGHGYTF.